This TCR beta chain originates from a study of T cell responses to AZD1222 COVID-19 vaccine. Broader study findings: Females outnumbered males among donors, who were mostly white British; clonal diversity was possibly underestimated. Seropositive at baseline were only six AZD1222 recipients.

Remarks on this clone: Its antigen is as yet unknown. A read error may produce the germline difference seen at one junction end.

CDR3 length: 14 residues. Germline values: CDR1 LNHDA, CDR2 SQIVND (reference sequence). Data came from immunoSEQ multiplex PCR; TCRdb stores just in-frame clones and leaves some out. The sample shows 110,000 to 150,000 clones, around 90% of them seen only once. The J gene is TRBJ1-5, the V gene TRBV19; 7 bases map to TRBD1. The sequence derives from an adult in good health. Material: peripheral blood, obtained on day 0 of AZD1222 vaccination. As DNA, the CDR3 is TGTGCCAGTAGCATAGGGACAGTCAATCAGCCCCAGCATTTT. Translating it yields CASSIGTVNQPQHF.